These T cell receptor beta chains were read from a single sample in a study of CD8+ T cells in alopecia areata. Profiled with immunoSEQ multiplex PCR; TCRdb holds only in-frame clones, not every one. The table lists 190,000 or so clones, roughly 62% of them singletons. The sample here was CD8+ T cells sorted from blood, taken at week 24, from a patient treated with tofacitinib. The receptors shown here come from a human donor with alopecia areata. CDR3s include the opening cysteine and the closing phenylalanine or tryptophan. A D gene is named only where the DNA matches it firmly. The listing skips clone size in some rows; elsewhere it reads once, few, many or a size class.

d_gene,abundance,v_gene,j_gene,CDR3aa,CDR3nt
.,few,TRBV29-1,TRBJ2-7,CSVQGPTGYEQYF,TGCAGCGTCCAAGGTCCCACCGGTTACGAGCAGTACTTC
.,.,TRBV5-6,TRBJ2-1,CASSFINNEQFF,TGTGCCAGCAGCTTCATCAACAATGAGCAGTTCTTC
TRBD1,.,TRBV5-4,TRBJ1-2,CASSSPGTGKNYGYTF,TGTGCCAGCAGCTCCCCCGGGACAGGAAAAAACTATGGCTACACCTTC
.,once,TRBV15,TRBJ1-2,CATSSHPKGGYTF,TGTGCCACCAGCAGTCACCCTAAGGGAGGCTACACCTTC
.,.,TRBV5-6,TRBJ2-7,CASTDTSRTYEQYF,TGTGCCAGCACCGACACGTCCAGGACCTACGAGCAGTACTTC
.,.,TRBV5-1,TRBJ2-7,CASRDGGTYEQYF,TGCGCCAGCAGAGATGGGGGAACCTACGAGCAGTACTTC
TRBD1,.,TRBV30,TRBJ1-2,CACPTGRYGYTF,TGTGCCTGCCCGACAGGGAGGTATGGCTACACCTTC
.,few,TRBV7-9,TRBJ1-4,CASSLIRESGEKLFF,TGTGCCAGCAGCTTAATTCGCGAATCGGGTGAAAAACTGTTTTTT
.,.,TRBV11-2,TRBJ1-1,CASSLVSNTEAFF,TGTGCCAGCAGCTTAGTTTCGAATACTGAAGCTTTCTTT
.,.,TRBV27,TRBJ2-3,CASSPEVWADTQYF,TGTGCCAGCAGCCCAGAGGTCTGGGCAGATACGCAGTATTTT
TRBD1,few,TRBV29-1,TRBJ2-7,CSVRQGSYEQYF,TGCAGCGTACGACAGGGGAGCTACGAGCAGTACTTC
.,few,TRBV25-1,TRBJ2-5,CASRGGGGRETQYF,TGTGCCAGCAGAGGTGGGGGCGGTCGAGAGACCCAGTACTTC
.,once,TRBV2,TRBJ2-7,CASKGNEQYF,TGTGCCAGCAAAGGGAACGAGCAGTACTTC
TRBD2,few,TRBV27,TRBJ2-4,CASSPTRGGGLIGNIQYF,TGTGCCAGCAGTCCAACCAGGGGCGGGGGGCTTATTGGAAACATTCAGTACTTC
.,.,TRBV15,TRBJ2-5,CATRGVRETQYF,TGTGCCACCAGAGGGGTCCGGGAGACCCAGTACTTC
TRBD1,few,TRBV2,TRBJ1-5,CASTVQGNQPQHF,TGTGCCAGCACCGTACAGGGGAATCAGCCCCAGCATTTT
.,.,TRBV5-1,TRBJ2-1,CASSPSIPGQSFF,TGCGCCAGCAGTCCTTCGATTCCGGGACAATCTTTCTTC
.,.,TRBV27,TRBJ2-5,CASSLNYWHSKETQYF,TGTGCCAGCAGTTTAAATTATTGGCACAGCAAAGAGACCCAGTACTTC